This T cell receptor beta chain came from a study of Ad26.COV2.S vaccination and SARS-CoV-2 variants (TCRdb year 2021). Looking at the study overall: Vaccine-arm donors were drawn from COV1001, a multicentre, randomized, double-blind, placebo-controlled phase I-IIa trial of Ad26.COV2.S in healthy adults. A total of some 30 samples were included in the TCR-sequenced set, comprising around 20 Ad26.COV2.S vaccine recipients, 5 placebo recipients and 8 SARS-CoV-2 convalescent individuals. Trial participants were randomized into five groups of five, in which low-dose or high-dose Ad26.COV2.S was given once or twice, or placebo was given on both occasions. The specificity and breadth of SARS-CoV-2-reactive T cell receptors after Ad26.COV2.S vaccination were assessed by TCRbeta repertoire sequencing. Ad26.COV2.S was given intramuscularly at 5x10^10 or 1x10^11 viral particles, as a single shot or as two shots 56 days apart. Throughout the experiments and outcome assessment, investigators stayed blinded to trial group allocation.

Overall study results and their limits: Substantial breadth of spike-specific CD8+ and CD4+ T cell responses was reported after vaccination. The study lacked the statistical power to compare responses across vaccine doses or regimens. It was noted by the authors that total T cell responses may have been underestimated by the TCR breadth and depth analyses. Non-spike TCR breadth was comparable between vaccine and placebo recipients, consistent with the vaccine containing only spike. Spike-specific TCR breadth was higher in Ad26.COV2.S recipients than in placebo recipients (P = 0.0014).

CDR3 length: 14 amino acids, cysteine to phenylalanine. Left in the record is the CDR3 DNA by itself, 42 bases read in frame from the first base. V and J are trimmed by 5 bases and 6 bases, and the gene matches miss 6 bases of the junction. For CDR1 and CDR2, the germline V gene lists MNHEY and SVGAGI. This specimen's treatment or condition label, interpreted: some 20 received Ad26.COV2.S at low or high dose, single or two shots; about 5 received placebo; per-sample allocation not given. For vaccine and placebo recipients, the sequenced repertoires came from samples collected on day 63 after the first injection. Cohort 1b enrolled some 25 adults aged 18-55 years at a single site in Boston, USA, between 29 July and 7 August 2020. Ad26.COV2.S was a replication-incompetent adenovirus type 26 vector expressing a prefusion-stabilized SARS-CoV-2 spike protein from the original Wuhan strain. The immunoSEQ Assay was used to sequence TCRbeta CDR3 regions. After extraction, genomic DNA underwent amplification by bias-controlled multiplex PCR, followed by high-throughput sequencing. Under the source paper's analysis protocol: To quantify the absolute abundance of every unique TCRbeta CDR3 region, sequences were collapsed and filtered. T cell fraction was estimated by normalizing TCRbeta template counts to usable DNA, which was measured by amplifying reference genes present in all nucleated cells. Repertoire TCRs were annotated as SARS-CoV-2-specific when V gene, CDR3 amino acid sequence and J gene were exactly matched to a known reactive TCR set. The reference SARS-CoV-2 TCR set was derived from MIRA and filtered for enrichment in COVID-19-positive ImmuneCODE repertoires, a step that removed public or cross-reactive TCRs. Based on the MIRA antigens, annotated TCRs were further analysed at the level of specific ORF or position within ORF. Depth was the summed frequency of annotated unique rearrangements, while breadth was defined as annotated unique rearrangements over total unique productive rearrangements. Group comparisons of TCR breadth used two-sided Wilcoxon rank-sum tests. Sourced from immuneACCESS, this table was stored by TCRdb with only in-frame sequences that have V and J called. A share of the clones is absent; for the studies checked, an unresolved V gene accounts for under half, and the remainder has no known explanation. That table supplies the V and J calls and clone size; D and trimming were determined from the DNA. In all, the sample holds roughly 320,000 clones, and around 84% of those were seen once. The ten most abundant clones make up roughly 2.1% of the sample.

The table lists this clone with a count of one. What antigen it recognizes has not been identified. Base qualities are missing; no much larger clone stands one base away. Recombination connected TRBV6-5 to TRBJ2-3, with 9 junctional bases fitting TRBD1. This sequence was found in a person between 18 and 60 years old who received the Ad26.COV2.S COVID-19 vaccine or a placebo. This sample comprised peripheral blood, obtained in a trial of Ad26.COV2.S vaccine versus placebo. Here is the DNA: TGTGCCAGCAGTCTATACGACAGGGGGGATACGCAGTATTTT. Translated, this gives CASSLYDRGDTQYF.